What follows are 7 T cell receptor beta chains derived from one specimen sequenced in a study of vaccination and CD4 T cells after COVID-19. Sequenced with the Oncomine TCR Beta short-read assay was DNA taken from cultured CD4+ T cells. TCRdb used MiXCR to reprocess the PCR reads, holding one entry per CDR3 protein. This sample has 9,000 to 15,000 distinct CDR3 sequences, with 76% found just once. The antigens of these receptors remain unknown. As to treatment: approximately 9-day PBMC culture with coronavirus spike peptide pools or control peptides (ViraFEST assay). Sequenced: CD4+ T cells from blood, cultured in vitro. The receptors derive from a human donor who had recovered from COVID-19.

The chain employs TRBV19 and TRBJ1-2; TRBD1 might be the D (6 bases). V was clipped by 9 bases and J by 4 bases, with 12 bases between them. There are 12 residues in the CDR3. The germline gives CDR1 LNHDA, CDR2 SQIVND (reference sequence). As DNA, the CDR3 is TGTGCCAGCAGGAGGGACATCTATGGCTACACCTTC. Protein: CASRRDIYGYTF.

This chain joins TRBV7-9 and TRBJ1-1; perhaps TRBD1 as D (5 bases). The CDR3 has 15 residues. Trimming took 2 bases from V and 3 from J, leaving 13 bases between them. From germline, CDR1 is SEHNR and CDR2 FQNEAQ (reference sequence). Written as DNA, the CDR3 is TGTGCCAGCAGCTTAATTAAGTCGGGACACACTGAAGCTTTCTTT. It is translated as CASSLIKSGHTEAFF. The variable domain in full, completed from reference TRBV7-9 and TRBJ1-1, reads DTGVSQNPRHKITKRGQNVTFRCDPISEHNRLYWYRQTLGQGPEFLTYFQNEAQLEKSRLLSDRFSAERPKGSFSTLEIQRTEQGDSAMYLCASSLIKSGHTEAFFGQGTRLTVV.

This clonotype has only a few counts. The chain is built from TRBV19 and TRBJ1-5, with 7 bases matching TRBD1. The J segment lost 1 base and the V segment lost 6 bases, leaving 6 bases of the junction unmatched. This CDR3 contains 15 residues. Per the germline V gene, CDR1 is LNHDA and CDR2 is SQIVND (reference sequence). CDR3 protein: CASSILDRSNQPQHF. The CDR3 region has the DNA TGTGCCAGTAGCATATTGGACAGGAGCAATCAGCCCCAGCATTTT.

This chain joins TRBV19 and TRBJ1-2; D ambiguous. This CDR3 spans 14 amino acids. Germline values: CDR1 LNHDA, CDR2 SQIVND (reference sequence). With 1 base removed from V and 4 bases from J, the gap between germline ends came to 10 bases. In DNA, the CDR3 is TGTGCCAGTAGTATAGTCTCCCCCGGCTATGGCTACACCTTC. It encodes CASSIVSPGYGYTF. Full variable domain (rest looked up from reference TRBV19 and TRBJ1-2): DGGITQSPKYLFRKEGQNVTLSCEQNLNHDAMYWYRQDPGQGLRLIYYSQIVNDFQKGDIAEGYSVSREKKESFPLTVTSAQKNPTAFYLCASSIVSPGYGYTFGSGTRLTVV.

The V call is TRBV19, the J call TRBJ2-5; 9 nucleotides match TRBD1. CDR3 size: 16 residues. Losses at the gene ends were 3 bases for V and 4 bases for J; bases not matched to a gene: 9. Germline V CDR1 and CDR2: LNHDA, SQIVND (reference sequence). This CDR3 is CASSIPSTGGGETQYF. CDR3 DNA sequence: TGTGCCAGTAGTATCCCCTCGACAGGGGGGGGAGAGACCCAGTACTTC.

This chain links TRBV24-1 with TRBJ2-4; D might be TRBD1 (7 bases). This CDR3 is built from 15 residues. Germline lookup yields CDR1 KGHDR and CDR2 SFDVKD. Trimming took off 4 bases at V and 9 bases at J, with 18 bases between the two ends. CDR3 sequence (DNA): TGTGCCACCAGTGAGGGGGGACAGTTAGAGGGCATTCAGTACTTC. Its protein product is CATSEGGQLEGIQYF.

The rearrangement joins TRBV30 to TRBJ1-1; D is uncertain. This CDR3 has 12 residues. Deletions cut 4 bases from V and 0 bases from J, with 6 bases between. Germline V CDR1 and CDR2: GTSNPN, SVGIG (reference sequence). The CDR3 here is CAWIRMNTEAFF. In DNA form, the CDR3 reads TGTGCCTGGATCAGGATGAACACTGAAGCTTTCTTT.